These 16 T cell receptor beta chains share one sample of origin, sequenced in a study of vaccination and CD4 T cells after COVID-19. As for treatment: roughly 11-day PBMC culture with coronavirus spike peptide pools or control peptides (ViraFEST assay). The unexposed donor provided CD4+ T cells, which were taken before the COVID-19 pandemic (2011-2018). Sequencing of DNA taken from cultured CD4+ T cells relied on the Oncomine TCR Beta short-read assay. Using the QIAamp micro DNA kit, genomic DNA was extracted from the CD4+ T cells that had been cultured. TCRdb fed the PCR reads into MiXCR, producing one record per CDR3 protein. The sample lists over 8,000 distinct CDR3 sequences; less than 35% were seen once. No antigen has been identified for these receptors. The material sequenced was CD4+ T cells from blood, cultured in vitro. The receptors were gathered from a human donor in good health.

The chain employs TRBV7-9 and TRBJ2-6; 7 nucleotides match TRBD1. The CDR3 has 16 residues. V lost 3 bases and J lost 0; bases outside the gene matches: 2. Germline V gives CDR1 SEHNR, CDR2 FQNEAQ (reference sequence). CDR3 DNA: TGTGCCAGCAGCTTGGCAGGGGGCTCTGGGGCCAACGTCCTGACTTTC. Translated: CASSLAGGSGANVLTF.

The chain carries TRBV29-1 and TRBJ2-3; D unresolved. V was clipped by 4 bases and J by 3 bases, with 5 bases between them. The CDR3 extends over 11 amino acids. The germline CDR1 and CDR2 sequences are SQVTM and ANQGSEA. The CDR3 loop is CSVVGTDTQYF. The CDR3 nucleotides read TGCAGCGTTGTAGGTACAGATACGCAGTATTTT.

The gene calls are TRBV6-1 and TRBJ2-3; TRBD2 aligns across 8 bases. The trim removed 1 base at V and 1 base at J, leaving 1 base unmatched. CDR3 length equals 15 residues. Germline CDR1 is MNHNS and CDR2 is SASEGT. The CDR3 sequence is CASSEVLAGTDTQYF. CDR3 DNA sequence: TGTGCCAGCAGTGAAGTACTAGCGGGCACAGATACGCAGTATTTT.

The gene calls are TRBV12-3 or TRBV12-4 and TRBJ2-2; the D is unclear. The CDR3 has 9 amino acids. The V and J ends lost 8 bases and 10 bases respectively, with 5 bases between them. The CDR3 here is CASGKELFF. In DNA, the CDR3 is TGTGCCAGCGGAAAGGAGCTGTTTTTT.

This chain connects TRBV29-1 to TRBJ2-3; D unresolved. Germline CDR1 reads SQVTM; CDR2 reads ANQGSEA. The germline V and J ends were trimmed by 7 bases and 0 bases, with 8 bases remaining between them. The CDR3 extends over 12 amino acids. The chain's CDR3 is CSEVLSTDTQYF. The CDR3 DNA is TGCAGCGAAGTCTTGAGCACAGATACGCAGTATTTT.

This clonotype was recorded a few times. The V gene is TRBV5-1, the J gene TRBJ2-7, with 7 nucleotides matching TRBD1. Germline CDR1 reads SGHRS; CDR2 reads YFSETQ. This CDR3 spans 13 amino acids. J lost 5 bases, V lost 2 bases, and 4 bases had no gene match. CDR3 coding DNA: TGCGCCAGCAGCTTCCGGACAGGTGACGAGCAGTACTTC. Amino acids: CASSFRTGDEQYF.

By frequency in the sample, this clonotype is medium-sized. The chain couples TRBV15 to TRBJ1-2, with a possible D match to TRBD1 (5 bases). There are 16 residues in the CDR3. Trimming cost V 2 bases and J 3 bases, with 16 bases left between them. Germline-derived CDR1 and CDR2 are LNHNV and YYDKDF (reference sequence). The CDR3 DNA reads TGTGCCACCAGCAGACGCCTAGGGCGGGGGGACTATGGCTACACCTTC. This translates into CATSRRLGRGDYGYTF. The whole variable domain, remainder taken from reference TRBV15 and TRBJ1-2, is DAMVIQNPRYQVTQFGKPVTLSCSQTLNHNVMYWYQQKSSQAPKLLFHYYDKDFNNEADTPDNFQSRRPNTSFCFLDIRSPGLGDTAMYLCATSRRLGRGDYGYTFGSGTRLTVV.

This chain connects TRBV6-2 or TRBV6-3 to TRBJ2-1, with 10 nucleotides matching TRBD2. From germline, CDR1 is MNHEY and CDR2 SVGEGT. V shed 5 bases, J shed 2 bases, and the junction held 3 bases outside the gene matches. There are 15 residues in the CDR3. The CDR3 loop reads CASSELAGTYNEQFF. CDR3 sequence (DNA): TGTGCCAGCAGTGAACTAGCGGGGACCTACAATGAGCAGTTCTTC.

The chain recombines TRBV19 with TRBJ2-3, with D uncertain. CDR3 length: 14 amino acids. V was clipped by 1 base and J by 4 bases, with 9 bases between them. The V gene's germline CDR1 is LNHDA and CDR2 SQIVND (reference sequence). The CDR3 protein is CASSIGTWADTQYF. The CDR3 DNA sequence: TGTGCCAGTAGTATAGGCACTTGGGCAGATACGCAGTATTTT.

V gene TRBV4-1 combines with J gene TRBJ2-1, with 12 bases lining up with TRBD2. The CDR3 extends over 16 amino acids. The germline CDR1 and CDR2 sequences are MGHRA and YSYEKL. Losses at the gene ends were 0 bases for V and 4 bases for J; bases not matched to a gene: 1. As DNA, the CDR3 is TGCGCCAGCAGCCAAGATGGACTAGCGGGATACAATGAGCAGTTCTTC. Translating gives CASSQDGLAGYNEQFF.

This chain links TRBV6-2 or TRBV6-3 with TRBJ2-1, with D possibly being TRBD1 (6 bases). The ends were cut back, 5 bases at V and 6 bases at J, with 14 bases in the middle. Germline V CDR1 and CDR2: MNHEY, SVGEGT. There are 14 residues in the CDR3. CDR3 coding DNA: TGTGCCAGCAGTCACAGGGTGAGGGGCAATGAGCAGTTCTTC. This sequence encodes CASSHRVRGNEQFF.

In its sample, this clonotype was seen a few times. The gene calls are TRBV28 and TRBJ1-6; 9 bases fit TRBD1. With 2 bases clipped from V and 7 bases from J, the junction kept 0 bases outside the gene matches. The germline V gene has CDR1 MDHEN and CDR2 SYDVKM. The CDR3 covers 14 residues. The CDR3 DNA reads as TGTGCCAGCAGTTTAGGACAGGGGAATTCACCCCTCCACTTT. Translated, it gives CASSLGQGNSPLHF.

The gene calls are TRBV7-6 and TRBJ2-1, with 11 bases that match TRBD2. CDR1 SGHVS and CDR2 FNYEAQ come from the germline V gene. V trimming: 4 bases; J trimming: 2 bases; junction bases outside the gene matches: 4. The CDR3 spans 16 residues. CDR3 coding DNA: TGTGCCAGCAGCTCCATGACTAGCGGGACCTACAATGAGCAGTTCTTC. This translates into CASSSMTSGTYNEQFF.

There are a few counts of this clonotype. The chain links TRBV20-1 to TRBJ1-2, with D unresolved. CDR3 length: 11 residues. The germline V and J ends were trimmed by 3 bases and 7 bases, with 9 bases remaining between them. From germline, CDR1 is DFQATT and CDR2 SNEGSKA (reference sequence). CDR3 sequence: CSARGGPGYTF. The CDR3 nucleotides are TGCAGTGCTAGGGGAGGGCCTGGCTACACCTTC.

The sample holds a few counts of this clonotype. The chain carries TRBV28 and TRBJ2-1, with D possibly being TRBD1 or TRBD2 (5 bases each). Germline V gene lookup returns CDR1 MDHEN and CDR2 SYDVKM. V was shortened by 2 bases and J by 5 bases, with 13 bases between the two germline ends. The CDR3 loop spans 15 amino acids. The DNA of the CDR3 is TGTGCCAGCAGTTTAATATGGGGGAACCACAATGAGCAGTTCTTC. Protein: CASSLIWGNHNEQFF. Combining the CDR3 with reference TRBV28 and TRBJ2-1 gives the whole variable domain DVKVTQSSRYLVKRTGEKVFLECVQDMDHENMFWYRQDPGLGLRLIYFSYDVKMKEKGDIPEGYSVSREKKERFSLILESASTNQTSMYLCASSLIWGNHNEQFFGPGTRLTVL.

This clonotype was counted a few times. The chain carries TRBV6-1 and TRBJ1-2, with D maybe TRBD1 (6 bases). V lost 0 bases and J 8 bases, leaving 22 bases between the germline ends. The CDR3 is made up of 17 amino acids. Germline V lookup: CDR1 MNHNS, CDR2 SASEGT. The CDR3 loop reads CASSEAGASRFGGGYTF. CDR3 sequence (DNA): TGTGCCAGCAGTGAAGCGGGGGCTTCAAGATTCGGAGGCGGCTACACCTTC.